The rows below give T cell receptor beta chains drawn from one sample of a study of blood T cell repertoires in COVID-19. TCRdb's table, derived via immunoSEQ multiplex PCR, lists solely in-frame clones and lacks some. The sample has 200,000 to 300,000 clones, around 86% seen once. Sequencing was performed on peripheral blood. Receptors originate from a woman aged 60-75 years who had recovered from COVID-19. The CDR3 runs from the conserved cysteine through the conserved F or W. Each record gives: V gene, J gene, clone size, CDR3 protein. Size values are once, few and many counts, or a class for expanded clones, and some rows have none.

TRBV6-1	TRBJ2-3	.	CASSERDGTQYF
TRBV4-2	TRBJ2-3	.	CASSPESGGSTDTQYF
TRBV5-1	TRBJ1-2	few	CASSLSTVNYGYTF
TRBV7-8	TRBJ2-7	.	CASSLEVGDREQYF
TRBV5-1	TRBJ2-7	.	CASSWTSGGADEQYF
TRBV7-9	TRBJ2-5	.	CASSLADRKETQYF
TRBV6-5	TRBJ2-7	.	CASSYSGTYYEQYF
TRBV28	TRBJ1-4	.	CASSLHRNNEKLFF
TRBV5-6	TRBJ2-7	once	CASSLGSSYEQYF
TRBV4-2	TRBJ1-4	.	CASSQSGATNEKLFF
TRBV11-2	TRBJ2-3	.	CASSPPRGTGYPDTQYF
TRBV19	TRBJ2-2	.	CASSPRQGESGELFF
TRBV3-1/TRBV3-2	TRBJ2-7	.	CASSQGESGGAHEQYF
TRBV9	TRBJ1-5	once	CASSGATGGVGAPQHF
TRBV5-1	TRBJ2-3	.	CASSLTAGAGGTDTQYF
TRBV19	TRBJ1-1	.	CASSIEDRGGTEAFF
TRBV28	TRBJ1-5	.	CASSPSPGQGSAQHF
TRBV4-3	TRBJ2-6	.	CASSQRGSVSGANVLTF
TRBV10-3	TRBJ2-1	.	CAISGTSGGHYNEQFF
TRBV5-5	TRBJ1-5	.	CASSFGGINQPQHF
TRBV11-3	TRBJ1-4	.	CASSLDGEKLFF
TRBV24-1	TRBJ2-2	.	CATSGVQGATGELFF
TRBV29-1	TRBJ1-2	few	CSVDRGPGYTF
TRBV29-1	TRBJ2-1	.	CSVLRGSSYNEQFF
TRBV4-3	TRBJ1-2	.	CASSQDAFEKAGYGYTF
TRBV19	TRBJ1-4	.	CASRTRGPSTNEKLFF
TRBV5-1	TRBJ2-1	.	CASTETGRDFYNEQFF
TRBV6-1	TRBJ2-1	.	CASSGSGGGSWVAYNEQFF
TRBV27	TRBJ2-5	.	CASSFLGGGTQETQYF
TRBV6-5	TRBJ2-2	.	CASRSGGDTGELFF
TRBV7-3	TRBJ1-2	.	CASSLKAGGGYGYTF
TRBV10-3	TRBJ2-5	.	CAIRDPGLQETQYF
TRBV7-2	TRBJ1-4	.	CASSLVVWDRGEKLFF
TRBV3-1/TRBV3-2	TRBJ2-7	.	CASSPGLAGWTYEQYF
TRBV3-1/TRBV3-2	TRBJ1-5	.	CASSPSDQPQHF
TRBV7-8	TRBJ1-1	few	CASSWGQGGEGSF
TRBV18	TRBJ2-7	.	CASSPQYALYEQYF
TRBV7-9	TRBJ1-1	.	CASSDRDRERDAFF
TRBV28	TRBJ2-1	.	CASRGAGGNEQFF
TRBV24-1	TRBJ2-5	.	CATSDAETSQETQYF
TRBV23-1	TRBJ1-2	.	CASSQPSGGGYGYTF
TRBV5-4	TRBJ2-7	.	CASSSQQGGPHSEQYF